This T cell receptor (beta chain) was obtained from a study of T cell responses to AZD1222 COVID-19 vaccine. The study's findings and limits: Seropositive at baseline were only a handful of AZD1222 recipients. Spike as a whole was targeted by vaccine-associated CD4 TCRs, dominant at 160-218 and 743-854. Clonal diversity was possibly underestimated, and white British individuals and females predominated among donors. Following two doses of AZD1222, Spike-specific TCR breadth and depth rose.

Here immunoSEQ multiplex PCR was the method, and the copy in TCRdb shows in-frame clones only, minus some. The table shows 200,000 to 250,000 clones, with about 95% occurring only once. About this clone: The antigen is not known.

The material sequenced was peripheral blood, taken 28 days after the second dose of the MenACWY control vaccine. The TCR sequence derives from an adult who received the MenACWY meningococcal vaccine as a control.

The CDR3 nucleotides are TGTGCCACCCGACTAGCGGGAGAGTTTTGGGATATAAATGAGCAGTTCTTC. This translates into CATRLAGEFWDINEQFF. The rearrangement joins TRBV21-1 to TRBJ2-1; the table assigns TRBD2, which was not confirmed against the DNA. TRBV21-1 is a documented pseudogene. The CDR3 is 17 residues long.